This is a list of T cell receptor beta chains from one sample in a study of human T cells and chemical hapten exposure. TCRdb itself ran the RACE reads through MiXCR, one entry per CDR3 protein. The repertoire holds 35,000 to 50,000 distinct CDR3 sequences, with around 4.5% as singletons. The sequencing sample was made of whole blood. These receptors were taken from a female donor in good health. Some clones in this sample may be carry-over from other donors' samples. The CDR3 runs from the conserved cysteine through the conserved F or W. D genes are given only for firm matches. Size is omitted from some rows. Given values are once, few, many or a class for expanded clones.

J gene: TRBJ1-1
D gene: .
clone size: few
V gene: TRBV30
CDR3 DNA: TGTGCCTGGGAGAACACTGAAGCTTTCTTT
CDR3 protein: CAWENTEAFF

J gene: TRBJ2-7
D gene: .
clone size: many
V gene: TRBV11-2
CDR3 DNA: TGTGCCAGCAGCCCGGACAGTTACGAGCAGTACTTC
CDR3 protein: CASSPDSYEQYF

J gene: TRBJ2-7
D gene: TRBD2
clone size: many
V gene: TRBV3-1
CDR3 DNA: TGTGCCAGCAGCCAAGGACTAGCGGGGTACGAGCAGTACTTC
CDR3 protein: CASSQGLAGYEQYF

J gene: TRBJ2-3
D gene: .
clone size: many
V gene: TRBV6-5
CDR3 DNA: TGTGCCAGCAGACTAGCTAGCACAGATACGCAGTATTTT
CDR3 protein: CASRLASTDTQYF

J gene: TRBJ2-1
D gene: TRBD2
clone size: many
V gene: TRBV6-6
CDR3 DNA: TGTGCCAGCAGTTATCGCGGGAGGACGTACAATGAGCAGTTCTTC
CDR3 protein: CASSYRGRTYNEQFF

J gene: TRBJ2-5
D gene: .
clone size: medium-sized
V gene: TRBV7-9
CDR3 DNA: TGTGCCAGCAGCTCGCGTTTCAGGGGCCTACAGCGAGAGACCCAGTACTTC
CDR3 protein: CASSSRFRGLQRETQYF

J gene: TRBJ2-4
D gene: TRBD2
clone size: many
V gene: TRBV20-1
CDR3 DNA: TGCAGTGCCGCCCTACCGACTAGCGGGGGTGACATTCAGTACTTC
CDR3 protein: CSAALPTSGGDIQYF

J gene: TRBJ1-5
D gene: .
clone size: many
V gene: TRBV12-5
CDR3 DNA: TGTGCTAGTGGCCACGACGGGATTAGCAATCAGCCCCAGCATTTT
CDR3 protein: CASGHDGISNQPQHF

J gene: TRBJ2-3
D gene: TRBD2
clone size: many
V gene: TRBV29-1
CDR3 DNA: TGCAGCGTTCAGAGTGGGACTAGCGGGGGAGGTACGCAGTATTTT
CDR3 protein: CSVQSGTSGGGTQYF

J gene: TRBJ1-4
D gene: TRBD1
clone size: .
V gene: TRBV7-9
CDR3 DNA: TGTGCCAGCAGCCTTGGACAGGGGGTACCCGGGGAAAAACTGTTTTTT
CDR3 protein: CASSLGQGVPGEKLFF

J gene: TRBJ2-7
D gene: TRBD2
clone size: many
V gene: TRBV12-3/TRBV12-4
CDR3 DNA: TGTGCCAGCAGTTTTCCCGGGAGGGAGGAGCAGTACTTC
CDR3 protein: CASSFPGREEQYF

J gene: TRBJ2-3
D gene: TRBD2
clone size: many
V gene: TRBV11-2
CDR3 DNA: TGTGCCAGCAGCTCGGGACTAGCGGGGAGACGACCCTCCACAGATACGCAGTATTTT
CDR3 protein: CASSSGLAGRRPSTDTQYF

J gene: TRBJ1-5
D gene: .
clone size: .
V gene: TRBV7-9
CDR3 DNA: TGTGCCAGCAGCTTAGATGGCCCGCGGAAGCATTTT
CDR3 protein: CASSLDGPRKHF

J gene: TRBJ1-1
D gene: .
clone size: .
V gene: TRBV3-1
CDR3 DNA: TGTGCCAGCAGCCAAGAGGGGAGGGGGAACACTGAAGCTTTCTTT
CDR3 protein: CASSQEGRGNTEAFF

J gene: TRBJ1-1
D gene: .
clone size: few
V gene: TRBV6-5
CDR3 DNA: TGTGCCAGCTGGAAAAACACTGAAGCTTTCTTT
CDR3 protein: CASWKNTEAFF

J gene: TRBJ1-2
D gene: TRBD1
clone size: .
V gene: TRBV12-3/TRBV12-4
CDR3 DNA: TGTGCCAGCAGCGGACCGGGACAGGGGGCGGGCTATGGCTACACCTTC
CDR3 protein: CASSGPGQGAGYGYTF

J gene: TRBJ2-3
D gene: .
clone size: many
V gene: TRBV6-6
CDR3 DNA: TGTGCCAGCAGGACGGGGCTTCGGCCAGATACGCAGTATTTT
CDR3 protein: CASRTGLRPDTQYF

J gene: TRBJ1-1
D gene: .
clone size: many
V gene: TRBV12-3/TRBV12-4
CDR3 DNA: TGTGCCACCCAAGGAAATGAGAACACTGAAGCTTTCTTT
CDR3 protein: CATQGNENTEAFF

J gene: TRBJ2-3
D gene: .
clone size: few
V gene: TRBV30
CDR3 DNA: TGTGCCTGGAATCCGAGGGATACGCAGTATTTT
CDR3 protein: CAWNPRDTQYF

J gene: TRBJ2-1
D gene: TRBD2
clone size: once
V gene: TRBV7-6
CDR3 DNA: TGTGCCAGCAGCCTACTAGCGGGGGGTAACAATGAGCAGTTCTTC
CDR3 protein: CASSLLAGGNNEQFF

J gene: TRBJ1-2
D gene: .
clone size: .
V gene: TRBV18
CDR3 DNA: TGTGCCAGCTCACGCGACAGTCTGATCGCTAACTATGGCTACACCTTC
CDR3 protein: CASSRDSLIANYGYTF

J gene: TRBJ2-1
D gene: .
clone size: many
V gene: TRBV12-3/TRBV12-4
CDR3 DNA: TGTGCCAGCAGGATCCTCAGGGGCGGGCCCACCTACAATGAGCAGTTCTTC
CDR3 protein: CASRILRGGPTYNEQFF

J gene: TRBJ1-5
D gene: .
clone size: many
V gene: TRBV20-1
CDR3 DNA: TGCAGTGCTAGAAGGGCAGTCAATCAGCCCCAGCATTTT
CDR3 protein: CSARRAVNQPQHF

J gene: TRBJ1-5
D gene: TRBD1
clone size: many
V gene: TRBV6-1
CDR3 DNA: TGTGCCAGCAGTGAGGGGACAGGACGAAATCAGCCCCAGCATTTT
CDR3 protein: CASSEGTGRNQPQHF

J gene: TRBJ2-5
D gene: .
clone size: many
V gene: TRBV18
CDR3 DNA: TGTGCCAGCTCACCACCCGAGGTTGTAGCGACCCAGTACTTC
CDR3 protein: CASSPPEVVATQYF

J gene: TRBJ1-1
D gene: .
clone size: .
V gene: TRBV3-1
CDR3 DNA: TGTGCCAGCACCCAACACGTGGGGGGCACTGAAGCTTTCTTT
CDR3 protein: CASTQHVGGTEAFF

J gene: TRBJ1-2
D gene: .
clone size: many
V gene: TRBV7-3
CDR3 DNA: TGTGCCAGCAGCTTATCGACGGGGGATCGGTTTCACGACTACACCTTC
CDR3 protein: CASSLSTGDRFHDYTF

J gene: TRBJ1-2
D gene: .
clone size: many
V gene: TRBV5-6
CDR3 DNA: TGTGCCAGCAGCCCGGGGCCTACCGGGACGGGCTATGGCTACACCTTC
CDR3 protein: CASSPGPTGTGYGYTF

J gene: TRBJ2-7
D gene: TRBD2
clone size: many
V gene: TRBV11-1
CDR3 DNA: TGTGCCAGCAGCTTAGAAATAGCGGGCTACGAGCAGTACTTC
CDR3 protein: CASSLEIAGYEQYF

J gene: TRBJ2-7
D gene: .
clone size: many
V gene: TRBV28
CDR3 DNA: TGTGCCAGCAGTTTATACGACAGGGGACTATACTTC
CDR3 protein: CASSLYDRGLYF

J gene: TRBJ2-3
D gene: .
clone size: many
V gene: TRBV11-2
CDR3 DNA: TGTGCCAGCAGCCTGTACACAGATACGCAGTATTTT
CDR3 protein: CASSLYTDTQYF

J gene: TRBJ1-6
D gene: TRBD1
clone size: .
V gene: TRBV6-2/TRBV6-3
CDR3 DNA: TGTGCCAGCAGCGGGACAGAATATAATTCACCCCTCCACTTT
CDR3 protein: CASSGTEYNSPLHF

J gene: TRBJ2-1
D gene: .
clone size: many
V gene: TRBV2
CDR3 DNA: TGTGCCACCTTTACTGGACAAGAGCAGTTCTTC
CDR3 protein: CATFTGQEQFF

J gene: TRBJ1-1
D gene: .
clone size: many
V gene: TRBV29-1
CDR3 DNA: TGCAGCGTTGAAGAGAGTTTCGCTGAAGCTTTCTTT
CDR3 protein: CSVEESFAEAFF

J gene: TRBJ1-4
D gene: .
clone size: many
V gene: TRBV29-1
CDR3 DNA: TGCAGCGTTACTCATAATGAAAAACTGTTTTTT
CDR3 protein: CSVTHNEKLFF

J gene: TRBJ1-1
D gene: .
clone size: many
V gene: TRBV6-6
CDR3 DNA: TGTGCCAGCAGTTACTCGGCCTCTGAAGCTTTCTTT
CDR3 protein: CASSYSASEAFF

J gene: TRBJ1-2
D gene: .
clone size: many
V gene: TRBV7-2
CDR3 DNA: TGTGCCAGCAGCCCATCCGGGACACTCCACTATGGCTACACCTTC
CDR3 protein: CASSPSGTLHYGYTF

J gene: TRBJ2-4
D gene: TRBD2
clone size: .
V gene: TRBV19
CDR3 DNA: TGTGCCAGTAGTATAGGTGCGGGAGGGAACATTCAGTACTTC
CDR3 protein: CASSIGAGGNIQYF

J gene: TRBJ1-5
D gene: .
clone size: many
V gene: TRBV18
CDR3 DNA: TGTGCCAGCTCACCACCGAGGCAGTTCTCGGGCAATCAGCCCCAGCATTTT
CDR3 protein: CASSPPRQFSGNQPQHF

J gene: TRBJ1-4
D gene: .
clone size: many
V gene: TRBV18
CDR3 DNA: TGTGCCAGCTCACCAGACACGTATGAAAAACTGTTTTTT
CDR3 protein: CASSPDTYEKLFF

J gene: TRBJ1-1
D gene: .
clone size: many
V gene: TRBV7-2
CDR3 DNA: TGTGCCAGCAGCTTAAGGGGGGGGGGCACTGAAGCTTTCTTT
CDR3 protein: CASSLRGGGTEAFF

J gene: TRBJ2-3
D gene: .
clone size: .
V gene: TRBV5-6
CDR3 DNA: TGTGCCAGCAGCTCCTCCTGGTCCCAAGGCACAGATACGCAGTATTTT
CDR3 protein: CASSSSWSQGTDTQYF

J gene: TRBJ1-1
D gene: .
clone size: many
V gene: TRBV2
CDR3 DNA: TGTGCCAGCGTCGAACAGCTCGTGACTGAAGCTTTCTTT
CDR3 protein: CASVEQLVTEAFF

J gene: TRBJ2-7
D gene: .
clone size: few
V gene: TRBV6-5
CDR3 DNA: TGTGCCAGCAGCCGCGGGCTAGCCGGAGAGCAGTACTTC
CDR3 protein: CASSRGLAGEQYF

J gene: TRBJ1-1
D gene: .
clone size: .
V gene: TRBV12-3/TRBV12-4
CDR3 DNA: TGTGCCAGCAGCGCCCGGGGACCGCACACTGAAGCTTTCTTT
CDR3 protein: CASSARGPHTEAFF

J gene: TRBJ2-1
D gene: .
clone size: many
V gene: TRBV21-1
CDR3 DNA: TGTGCCAGCTTCACTGAGCAGTTCTTC
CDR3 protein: CASFTEQFF

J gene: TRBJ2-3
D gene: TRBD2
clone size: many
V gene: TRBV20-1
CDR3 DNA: TGCAGTGCTAGAGCCATTAGCGGGGGGGAGGCAGATACGCAGTATTTT
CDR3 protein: CSARAISGGEADTQYF

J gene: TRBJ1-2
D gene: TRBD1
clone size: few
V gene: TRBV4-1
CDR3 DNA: TGCGCCAGCAGCCGTGGACAGGCTAACTATGGCTACACCTTC
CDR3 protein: CASSRGQANYGYTF

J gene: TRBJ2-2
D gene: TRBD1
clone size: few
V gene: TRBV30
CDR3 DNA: TGTGCCTGGAGGTTGGGCAGGGGGCTAGCCGGGGAGCTGTTTTTT
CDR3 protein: CAWRLGRGLAGELFF

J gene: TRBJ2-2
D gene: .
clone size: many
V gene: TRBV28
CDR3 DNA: TGTGCCAGCACCCCCCTTCCGGGGGGCACCACCGGGGAGCTGTTTTTT
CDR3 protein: CASTPLPGGTTGELFF

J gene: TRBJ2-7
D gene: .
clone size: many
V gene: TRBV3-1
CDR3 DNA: TGTGCCAGCAGTTCGGCAGGGTTCACGTCCGAGCAGTACTTC
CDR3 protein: CASSSAGFTSEQYF

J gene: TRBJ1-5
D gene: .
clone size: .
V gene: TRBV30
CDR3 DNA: TGTGCCTGGAGTCCGGGTCGGGCAGGGGACCAGCCCCAGCATTTT
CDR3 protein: CAWSPGRAGDQPQHF

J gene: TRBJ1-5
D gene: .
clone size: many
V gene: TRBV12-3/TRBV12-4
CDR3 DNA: TGTGCCAGCACTAACCGGGGGCTTCGAGGCAATCAGCCCCAGCATTTT
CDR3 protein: CASTNRGLRGNQPQHF

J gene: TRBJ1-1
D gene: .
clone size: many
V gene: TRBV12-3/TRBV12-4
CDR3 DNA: TGTGCCAGCAGTTTCGGGCTGGGGGGACCGAACACTGAAGCTTTCTTT
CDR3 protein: CASSFGLGGPNTEAFF

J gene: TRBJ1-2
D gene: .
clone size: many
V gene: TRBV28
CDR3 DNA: TGTGCCAGCAGTCCCCTGGGCCCCTCGTATGGCTACACCTTC
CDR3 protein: CASSPLGPSYGYTF

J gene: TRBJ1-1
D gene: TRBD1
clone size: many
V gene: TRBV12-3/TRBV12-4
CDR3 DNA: TGTGCCAGCAGCGGGACAGTGCACATGAACACTGAAGCTTTCTTT
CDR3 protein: CASSGTVHMNTEAFF

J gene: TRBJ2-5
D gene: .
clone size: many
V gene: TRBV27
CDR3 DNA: TGTGCCAGCAGTATTTCCTGGGCGAGGCAAGAGACCCAGTACTTC
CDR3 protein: CASSISWARQETQYF

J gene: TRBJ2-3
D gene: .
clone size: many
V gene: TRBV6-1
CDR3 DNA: TGTGCCAGCAGTGGAGGGTATTCGCAGTATTTT
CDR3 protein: CASSGGYSQYF

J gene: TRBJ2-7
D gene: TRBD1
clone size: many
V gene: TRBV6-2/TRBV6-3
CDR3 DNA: TGTGCCATTCGGACAGGGAGCCACTACGAGCAGTACTTC
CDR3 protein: CAIRTGSHYEQYF